Below, 12 T cell receptor beta chains from the same sample are listed, as sequenced in a study of blood T cell repertoires in COVID-19. Repertoires were generated with immunoSEQ multiplex PCR, while TCRdb's copy carries only in-frame clones and drops some. The data contain about 50,000 clones, 70% to 85% of them singletons. The sample consisted of PBMCs or T cells enriched from blood (not recorded which). The receptors here all came from a woman aged 45 to 65 with acute COVID-19.

The chain joins TRBV19 to TRBJ1-5, with D uncertain. The CDR3 length is 13 residues. Looked up from germline, CDR1 is LNHDA and CDR2 is SQIVND (reference sequence). Between the trimmed V and J ends, which lost 7 bases and 6 bases, there was a span of 13 bases. The CDR3 region has the DNA TGTGCCAGTACCCCGGCCCACAGTCAGCCCCAGCATTTT. Its translation: CASTPAHSQPQHF.

The chain links TRBV18 to TRBJ1-3, with D uncertain. V was trimmed by 4 bases and J by 1 base, leaving 8 bases between them. The CDR3 is made up of 14 amino acids. CDR1 is KGHSH and CDR2 is LQKENI in the germline V gene. The CDR3 region has the DNA TGTGCCAGCTCACTCACTCGGTCTGGAAACACCATATATTTT. It specifies CASSLTRSGNTIYF.

The gene calls are TRBV5-8 and TRBJ2-2, with TRBD1 matching 8 bases. The CDR3 extends over 17 amino acids. With V trimmed by 1 base and J by 3 bases, 8 bases remained unmatched. Germline V lookup: CDR1 SGHTS, CDR2 YDEGEE. CDR3 region: CASSLLGTGDYTGELFF. The DNA of the CDR3 is TGTGCCAGCAGCTTGTTAGGGACAGGCGATTACACCGGGGAGCTGTTTTTT.

On this clone itself: Different DNA sequences within this sample yield the same CDR3. The rearrangement links TRBV9 to TRBJ1-4, with 7 bases matching TRBD1. The CDR3 has 16 amino acids. Trimming removed 0 bases from V and 0 bases from J; junction bases left unmatched: 2. Germline loops: CDR1 SGDLS, CDR2 YYNGEE. The CDR3 nucleotides are TGTGCCAGCAGCGTAGGAACAGGGGCAACTAATGAAAAACTGTTTTTT. Amino acids: CASSVGTGATNEKLFF.

This chain links TRBV2 with TRBJ1-6; 8 positions match TRBD1. The CDR3 consists of 15 residues. Germline-derived CDR1 and CDR2 are SNHLY and FYNNEI. The ends lost 7 bases at V and 6 bases at J; junction bases unmatched: 8. The CDR3 spells CASTRTGMANSPLHF. The DNA of the CDR3 is TGTGCCAGCACCCGGACAGGGATGGCTAATTCACCCCTCCACTTT.

V gene TRBV6-1 combines with J gene TRBJ1-2, with 8 bases lining up with TRBD1. The CDR3 has 15 amino acids. The V gene end was trimmed by 2 bases and the J gene end by 3 bases; junction bases not matched to a gene: 5. Germline CDR1 reads MNHNS; CDR2 reads SASEGT. Here the CDR3 reads CASSEYRGVDYGYTF. The DNA for the CDR3 is TGTGCCAGCAGTGAATACAGGGGGGTTGACTATGGCTACACCTTC.

This chain connects TRBV30 to TRBJ2-2, with no clear D. The CDR3 has 14 amino acids. V shed 2 bases and J shed 3 bases, with 10 bases lying between them. Germline loops: CDR1 GTSNPN, CDR2 SVGIG (reference sequence). DNA of the CDR3: TGTGCCTGGAGTCTGAGGTGGGACACCGGGGAGCTGTTTTTT. Amino acids: CAWSLRWDTGELFF.

The chain carries TRBV6-6 and TRBJ1-2; the D is unclear. The ends were cut back, 4 bases at V and 8 bases at J, with 20 bases in the middle. The length of the CDR3 is 15 residues. Germline V gene lookup returns CDR1 MNHNY and CDR2 SVGAGI (reference sequence). The CDR3 coding sequence is TGTGCCAGCAGTTTGATCTCCTACGCCTCGTGGGGCTACACCTTC. Translated, it gives CASSLISYASWGYTF.

V gene TRBV29-1 combines with J gene TRBJ2-3; 8 nucleotides line up with TRBD1. This CDR3 is 14 amino acids long. V lost 5 bases and J lost 4; bases outside the gene matches: 8. Germline CDR1 reads SQVTM; CDR2 reads ANQGSEA. The CDR3 here is CSVYGQGSPDTQYF. The CDR3 DNA is TGCAGCGTTTATGGACAGGGTAGTCCAGATACGCAGTATTTT.

This clone was observed a single time. This chain uses TRBV30 with TRBJ2-1, with D perhaps matching TRBD1 (5 bases). Germline V gene data show CDR1 as GTSNPN and CDR2 as SVGIG (reference sequence). V was clipped by 5 bases and J by 6 bases, with 11 bases between them. This CDR3 contains 12 residues. CDR3 sequence: CAWYLGVNEQFF. CDR3 nucleotide sequence: TGTGCCTGGTATCTAGGGGTCAATGAGCAGTTCTTC.

The chain joins TRBV5-1 to TRBJ1-2; D not certain. The germline V gene encodes CDR1 SGHRS and CDR2 YFSETQ. V was trimmed by 2 bases and J by 0 bases, leaving 20 bases between them. CDR3 length: 18 amino acids. The CDR3 spells CASSFLPHTGKTNYGYTF. The CDR3 nucleotides read TGCGCCAGCAGCTTCTTACCACATACCGGGAAAACTAACTATGGCTACACCTTC.

The table lists this clone with a few counts. An end of the junction differs from the germline gene, which may be a read error. J is TRBJ1-6 and V is TRBV7-7; 7 bases agree with TRBD1. Per the germline V gene, CDR1 is SSHAT and CDR2 is FNYEAQ (reference sequence). This CDR3 spans 14 amino acids. The CDR3 DNA is TGTGCTAGCAGATCTCGACAGGGTGAATCACCCCTCCACTTT. Amino acid sequence: CASRSRQGESPLHF.